This T cell receptor beta chain appears in the sequencing data of a study of hypomethylating agent response in myelodysplastic syndrome. Study as a whole: Responders were about 6 patients with complete response or hematologic improvement; roughly 5 were non-responders.

Bulk bone marrow was analyzed without sorting T-cell subsets. The repertoire was sequenced with immunoSEQ multiplex PCR; TCRdb's copy has only in-frame clones and lacks some. The sample yields some 4,600 clones, 75% to 90% seen once. CDR1 and CDR2 (germline): LGHNA, YNFKEQ. Trimming removed 1 base from V and 3 bases from J, with 8 bases in between. The CDR3 is 14 residues long. Study findings and constraints: Novel MDS antigen recognition by shared GLIPH2 clusters is possible but unvalidated.

Comment on this clone: What it binds is not known.

This chain uses TRBV4-2 with TRBJ2-3, with D hard to call. The material sequenced was bone marrow, taken before or after starting hypomethylating agent treatment for myelodysplastic syndrome (not recorded which). The receptor comes from a human donor with myelodysplastic syndrome. This CDR3 reads CASSQGLSTDTQYF. CDR3 coding DNA: TGTGCCAGCAGCCAAGGTCTGTCTACAGATACGCAGTATTTT.